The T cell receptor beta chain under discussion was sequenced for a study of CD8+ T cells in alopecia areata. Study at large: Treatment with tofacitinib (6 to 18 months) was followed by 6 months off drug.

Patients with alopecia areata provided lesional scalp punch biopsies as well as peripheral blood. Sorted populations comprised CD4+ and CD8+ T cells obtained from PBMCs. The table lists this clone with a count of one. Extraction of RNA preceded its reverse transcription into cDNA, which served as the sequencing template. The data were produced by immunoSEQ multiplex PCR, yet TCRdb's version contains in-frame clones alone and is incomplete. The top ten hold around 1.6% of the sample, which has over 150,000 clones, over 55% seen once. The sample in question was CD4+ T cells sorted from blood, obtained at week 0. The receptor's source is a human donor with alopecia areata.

The CDR3 DNA reads TGTGCCAGCAGTGAACAGGGACCCAACGTCCTGACTTTC. Encoded protein: CASSEQGPNVLTF. This sequence joins TRBV2 and TRBJ2-6; the D gene could be TRBD1 or TRBD2 (5 bases each). CDR1 and CDR2 from the germline V gene are SNHLY and FYNNEI. Trimming took off 2 bases at V and 8 bases at J, with 7 bases between the two ends. The CDR3 is 13 residues long.